These 22 T cell receptor beta chains share one sample of origin, sequenced in a study of monozygotic twins with inflammatory bowel disease. Following a re-call of the 5' RACE reads, TCRdb has one entry per CDR3 protein and lacks DNA. The repertoire shows roughly 150,000 distinct CDR3 sequences; the top ten hold 2% to 2.5%. Sequencing was carried out using blood. These receptors came from a human donor with ulcerative colitis or Crohn's disease, or a healthy co-twin of an affected twin (not recorded which).

The chain employs TRBV25-1 and TRBJ2-5. The CDR3 runs 13 residues. Germline V gene lookup returns CDR1 MGHDK and CDR2 SYGVNS. CDR3 residues: CASMIWESETQYF.

This chain uses TRBV20-1 with TRBJ2-7; no DNA is available, so the TRBD1 call from TCRdb remains unchecked. CDR1 and CDR2 from the germline V gene are DFQATT and SNEGSKA (reference sequence). The CDR3 runs to 15 residues. This CDR3 is CSASSSEGQVSEQYF.

This rearrangement joins TRBV6-5 to TRBJ2-5; TCRdb lists TRBD2, though no DNA is available to test this call. The V gene's germline CDR1 is MNHEY and CDR2 SVGAGI. This CDR3 is 16 amino acids long. The CDR3 is CASSYSTVAGQETQYF.

The chain employs TRBV12-3 or TRBV12-4 and TRBJ2-1. The CDR3 runs 15 residues. The CDR3 loop is CASSFGLALYNEQFF.

The chain's CDR3 is CASSFLGDTQYF. The V gene is TRBV27, the J gene TRBJ2-3. Germline CDR1 MNHEY, CDR2 SMNVEV (reference sequence). This CDR3 comprises 12 residues.

The V gene is TRBV20-1, the J gene TRBJ2-1; TCRdb proposes TRBD1, but this gene call is untestable without DNA. Germline-derived CDR1 and CDR2 are DFQATT and SNEGSKA (reference sequence). The CDR3 is 15 residues long. The CDR3 here is CSARAPGGSYNEQFF.

The gene calls are TRBV12-3 or TRBV12-4 and TRBJ1-6. The CDR3 sequence is 15 residues long. This CDR3 reads CASSLASSGNSPLHF.

The chain couples TRBV6-1 to TRBJ1-2; lacking DNA, the TRBD1 call made by TCRdb goes unchecked. CDR3 length equals 16 residues. CDR1 MNHNS and CDR2 SASEGT come from the germline V gene. The CDR3 loop is CASSQGGGEISYGYTF.

This chain joins TRBV18 and TRBJ1-1. Germline-derived CDR1 and CDR2 are KGHSH and LQKENI. There are 14 residues in the CDR3. CDR3 loop: CASSAVRSNTEAFF.

This chain connects TRBV18 to TRBJ1-1. This CDR3 spans 14 amino acids. CDR1 and CDR2 from the germline V gene are KGHSH and LQKENI. CDR3 in amino acids: CASSPWVDGTEAFF.

The chain employs TRBV11-2 and TRBJ2-7. The CDR3 consists of 15 residues. Per the germline V gene, CDR1 is SGHAT and CDR2 is FQNNGV. CDR3 residues: CASSSLQRSSYEQYF.

The J gene is TRBJ1-1, the V gene TRBV20-1. CDR1 DFQATT and CDR2 SNEGSKA come from the germline V gene (reference sequence). The CDR3 is 14 residues long. This chain's CDR3 is CSARDWRRGTEAFF.

The chain carries TRBV7-9 and TRBJ1-5; TCRdb calls TRBD1, which cannot be checked without DNA. Looked up from germline, CDR1 is SEHNR and CDR2 is FQNEAQ (reference sequence). This CDR3 comprises 16 residues. CDR3 sequence: CASSLEGTYSNQPQHF.

V and J are TRBV4-3 and TRBJ2-7; the TRBD1 assignment by TCRdb is unverifiable without DNA. CDR3 size: 14 residues. Germline V gene sequence: CDR1 LGHNA, CDR2 YSLEER. CDR3 protein: CASSQTQGWNEQYF.

V is TRBV10-3 and J is TRBJ2-1. Germline V gives CDR1 ENHRY, CDR2 SYGVKD. CDR3 length equals 12 residues. CDR3 sequence reads: CAISGDYNEQFF.

The gene calls are TRBV18 and TRBJ2-3. This CDR3 spans 16 amino acids. Germline loops: CDR1 KGHSH, CDR2 LQKENI. This CDR3 is CASSPAGALSTDTQYF.

This sequence joins TRBV10-3 and TRBJ2-5; TCRdb proposes TRBD2, but this gene call is untestable without DNA. The CDR3 has 14 amino acids. Looked up from germline, CDR1 is ENHRY and CDR2 is SYGVKD. CDR3 sequence reads: CAISGGGRQETQYF.

This CDR3 is CASKPVQGAAGELFF. The chain employs TRBV19 and TRBJ2-2; TCRdb outputs TRBD1, but without DNA this stays unchecked. Germline V gene lookup returns CDR1 LNHDA and CDR2 SQIVND (reference sequence). This CDR3 contains 15 residues.

The chain combines TRBV4-3 with TRBJ2-1; TCRdb indicates TRBD2, and absent DNA this call remains unverified. The CDR3 extends over 15 amino acids. CDR1 is LGHNA and CDR2 is YSLEER in the germline V gene. CDR3 loop: CASSHAGGLGNEQFF.

V is TRBV27 and J is TRBJ2-7. The CDR3 is 15 amino acids. Germline lookup yields CDR1 MNHEY and CDR2 SMNVEV (reference sequence). CDR3 region: CASSYYSYGPYEQYF.

The rearrangement links TRBV24-1 to TRBJ2-1; TCRdb outputs TRBD1, but without DNA this stays unchecked. Germline assignment: CDR1 KGHDR and CDR2 SFDVKD. The CDR3 contains 15 residues. The CDR3 here is CATSGGDRMYNEQFF.

The genes are TRBV20-1 and TRBJ2-7. The CDR3 is made up of 12 amino acids. Germline V gene lookup returns CDR1 DFQATT and CDR2 SNEGSKA (reference sequence). The CDR3 spells CSARFQAYEQYF.